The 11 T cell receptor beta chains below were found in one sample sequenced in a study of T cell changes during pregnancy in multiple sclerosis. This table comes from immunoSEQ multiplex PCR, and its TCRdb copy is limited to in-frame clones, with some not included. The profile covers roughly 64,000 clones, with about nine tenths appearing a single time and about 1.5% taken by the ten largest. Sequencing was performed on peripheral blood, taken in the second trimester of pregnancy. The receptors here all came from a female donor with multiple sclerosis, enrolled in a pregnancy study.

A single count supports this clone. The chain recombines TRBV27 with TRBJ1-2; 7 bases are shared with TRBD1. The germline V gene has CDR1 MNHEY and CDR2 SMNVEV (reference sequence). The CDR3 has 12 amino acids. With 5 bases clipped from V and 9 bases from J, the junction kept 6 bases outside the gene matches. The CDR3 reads CASSTRQGSYTF. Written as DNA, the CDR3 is TGTGCCAGCAGTACCCGACAGGGTAGCTACACCTTC.

This chain's CDR3 is CASSPYLAGGNEQFF. The CDR3 coding sequence is TGTGCCAGCAGCCCCTACCTAGCGGGAGGCAATGAGCAGTTCTTC. The rearrangement joins TRBV7-3 to TRBJ2-1; 11 bases map to TRBD2. Unmatched junction bases numbered 6, after V lost 5 bases and J lost 6 bases. The CDR3 loop spans 15 amino acids. Germline assignment: CDR1 SGHTA and CDR2 FQGTGA.

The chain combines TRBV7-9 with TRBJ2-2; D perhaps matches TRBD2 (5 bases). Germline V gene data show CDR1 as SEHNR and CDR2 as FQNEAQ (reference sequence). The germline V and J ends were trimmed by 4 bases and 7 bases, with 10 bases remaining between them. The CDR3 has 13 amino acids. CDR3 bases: TGTGCCAGCAGCTCAAGCGAGGGCGGGGAGCTGTTTTTT. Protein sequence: CASSSSEGGELFF.

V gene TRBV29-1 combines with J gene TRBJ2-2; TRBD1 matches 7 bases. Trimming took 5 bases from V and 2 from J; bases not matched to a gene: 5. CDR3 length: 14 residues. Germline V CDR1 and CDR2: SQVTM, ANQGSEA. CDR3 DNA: TGCAGCGTTTATGACAGGGATAACACCGGGGAGCTGTTTTTT. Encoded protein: CSVYDRDNTGELFF.

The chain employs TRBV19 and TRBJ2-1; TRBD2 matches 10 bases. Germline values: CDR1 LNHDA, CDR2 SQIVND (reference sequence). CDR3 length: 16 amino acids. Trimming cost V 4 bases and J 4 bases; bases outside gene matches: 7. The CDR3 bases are TGTGCCAGTAGTACTTCGGGACTAGCGCCGTACAATGAGCAGTTCTTC. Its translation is CASSTSGLAPYNEQFF.

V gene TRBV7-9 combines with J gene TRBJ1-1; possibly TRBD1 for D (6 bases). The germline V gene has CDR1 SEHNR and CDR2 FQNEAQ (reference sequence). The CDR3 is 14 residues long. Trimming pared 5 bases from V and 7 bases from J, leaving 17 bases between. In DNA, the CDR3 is TGTGCCAGCAGCACCTACAGGGATGAAATTGAAGCTTTCTTT. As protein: CASSTYRDEIEAFF.

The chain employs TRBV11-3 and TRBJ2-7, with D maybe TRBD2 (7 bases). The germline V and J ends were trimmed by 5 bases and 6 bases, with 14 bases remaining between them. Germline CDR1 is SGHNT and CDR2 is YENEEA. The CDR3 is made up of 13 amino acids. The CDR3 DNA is TGTGCCAGCAGCGAAGGGGGGGCGTTCGAGCAGTACTTC. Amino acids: CASSEGGAFEQYF.

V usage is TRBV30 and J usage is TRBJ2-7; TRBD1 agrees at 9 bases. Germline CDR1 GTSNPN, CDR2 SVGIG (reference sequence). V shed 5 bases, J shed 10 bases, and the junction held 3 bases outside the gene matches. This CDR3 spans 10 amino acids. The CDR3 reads CAWGGQGQYF. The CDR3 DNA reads TGTGCCTGGGGGGGACAGGGACAGTACTTC.

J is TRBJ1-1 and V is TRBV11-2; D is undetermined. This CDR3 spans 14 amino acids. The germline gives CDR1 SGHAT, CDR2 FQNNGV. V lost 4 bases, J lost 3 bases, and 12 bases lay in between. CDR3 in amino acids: CASSSWTGDTEAFF. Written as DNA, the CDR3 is TGTGCCAGCAGCTCGTGGACTGGGGACACTGAAGCTTTCTTT.

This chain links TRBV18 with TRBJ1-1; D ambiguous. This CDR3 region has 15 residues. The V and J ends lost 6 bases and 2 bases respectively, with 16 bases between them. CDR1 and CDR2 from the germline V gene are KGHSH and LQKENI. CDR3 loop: CASSRAEAGNTEAFF. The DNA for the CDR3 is TGTGCCAGCTCCCGGGCCGAGGCGGGCAACACTGAAGCTTTCTTT.

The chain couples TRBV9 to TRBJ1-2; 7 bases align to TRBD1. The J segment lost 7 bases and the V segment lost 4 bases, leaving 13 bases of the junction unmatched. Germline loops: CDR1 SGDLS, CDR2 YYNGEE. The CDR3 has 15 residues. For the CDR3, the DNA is TGTGCCAGCAGCCCAGACCCGACAGGGACTGGTGGCTACACCTTC. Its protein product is CASSPDPTGTGGYTF.